This entry features one TCR beta chain sequence. Some clones are missing from TCRdb's copy, which holds only in-frame ones; the method was immunoSEQ multiplex PCR. The sample shows hundreds of thousands of clones, around 82% of them seen only once. The source of the sample is a study of blood T cell repertoires in COVID-19. After removal of 2 bases from V and 4 bases from J, the junction contained 12 bases not matched to a gene. This CDR3 region has 17 residues. Germline V gives CDR1 KGHSH, CDR2 LQKENI. Sequencing input: peripheral blood. This TCR was recovered from a woman between 65 and 79 years old with acute or convalescent COVID-19. V is TRBV18 and J is TRBJ1-2; 8 bases fit TRBD1. The CDR3 loop reads CASSPTTGQGASYGYTF. For the CDR3, the DNA is TGTGCCAGCTCACCAACGACAGGTCAGGGGGCCTCCTATGGCTACACCTTC.